The rows below give T cell receptor beta chains drawn from one sample of a study of monozygotic twins with inflammatory bowel disease. TCRdb reprocessed the 5' RACE reads and keeps a single row for each CDR3 protein, giving no DNA. The sample shows some 150,000 distinct CDR3 sequences, and roughly 2.3% sits with its ten largest clones. The sequenced sample was blood. Receptors originate from a human donor with ulcerative colitis or Crohn's disease, or a healthy co-twin of an affected twin (not recorded which). CDR3s include the opening cysteine and the closing phenylalanine or tryptophan.

v_gene	j_gene	CDR3aa
TRBV5-4	TRBJ2-3	CASSWGAAPDSTDTQYF
TRBV25-1	TRBJ1-2	CASSAHRDGSTRGYTF
TRBV7-2	TRBJ2-6	CASSLRYSGANVLTF
TRBV20-1	TRBJ2-5	CSARASGGAGETQYF
TRBV20-1	TRBJ1-2	CSASMTGSYGYTF
TRBV5-1	TRBJ2-4	CASSLVADRAGIQYF
TRBV5-5	TRBJ2-7	CASSPQSTSYYEQYF
TRBV7-9	TRBJ2-7	CASSPPRQGPYEQYF
TRBV9	TRBJ1-2	CASNREGDYGYTF
TRBV5-5	TRBJ2-2	CASSLAPTPNTGELFF
TRBV5-1	TRBJ2-7	CASTWDTRSYEQYF
TRBV3-1	TRBJ2-7	CASSQEARGLSEQYF
TRBV7-9	TRBJ2-7	CASSLPASRGYEQYF
TRBV19	TRBJ2-5	CASRQQGETQYF
TRBV5-1	TRBJ2-7	CASSLMGGGALSYEQYF
TRBV20-1	TRBJ2-7	CSASSGTNSYEQYF
TRBV5-1	TRBJ1-1	CASSFSPTANTEAFF
TRBV7-9	TRBJ2-7	CASSDREHTYEQYF
TRBV7-9	TRBJ2-1	CASSLGSTEQFF
TRBV28	TRBJ1-1	CASSFGGINTEAFF
TRBV28	TRBJ2-5	CASSTLSGRETQYF
TRBV12-3/TRBV12-4	TRBJ2-1	CASSLESYEQFF
TRBV30	TRBJ1-5	CAWSAGGDQPQHF
TRBV27	TRBJ1-1	CASSRQGPNTEAFF
TRBV19	TRBJ1-5	CASSLRGVPVWAQHF
TRBV19	TRBJ2-1	CASNPQAAYNEQFF
TRBV5-1	TRBJ2-1	CASSLDGGAYNEQFF
TRBV6-5	TRBJ2-7	CASSFRTGEGDEQYF
TRBV5-1	TRBJ2-1	CASSLGREVNSYNEQFF
TRBV9	TRBJ1-1	CASSVGPADDEAFF
TRBV3-1	TRBJ1-6	CASSGGRQSYNSPLHF
TRBV7-9	TRBJ1-1	CASSNITEAFF
TRBV20-1	TRBJ2-2	CSATAHDSGRWELFF
TRBV20-1	TRBJ2-2	CSAPGQGDTGELFF
TRBV5-6	TRBJ2-6	CASSSELSSGANVLTF
TRBV20-1	TRBJ2-1	CSARLLTSEVYNEQFF
TRBV15	TRBJ2-1	CATSRVLAGGTYEQFF
TRBV10-3	TRBJ2-1	CAISSGVGNEQFF
TRBV4-1	TRBJ2-1	CASSQISVYNEQFF
TRBV28	TRBJ2-7	CASSFFGLAYEQYF
TRBV5-1	TRBJ2-5	CASSKGALGGETQYF
TRBV28	TRBJ1-2	CASRGTTNYGYTF
TRBV20-1	TRBJ1-6	CSAHRPGQANSPLHF
TRBV11-3	TRBJ2-7	CASSLGSQGGYEQYF